The clone carrying this T cell receptor beta chain was detected a few times. What it binds is unknown. These data are taken from a study of CD8 T cells in ankylosing spondylitis. General observations from the study: What appeared characteristic of ankylosing spondylitis blood was a TCR beta motif of fewer than ten highly homologous variants.

V was cut by 2 bases and J by 0 bases, with 9 bases left in between. Germline-derived CDR1 and CDR2 are MNHEY and SMNVEV (reference sequence). CDR3 size: 15 residues. A quantitative 5'-RACE method, one with molecular barcodes, was used to make TCR beta libraries. In TCRdb, the 5' RACE reads were re-called with MiXCR into one record per CDR3 protein. The sample has roughly 150,000 distinct CDR3 sequences; under 35% are singletons. The rearrangement joins TRBV27 to TRBJ2-3; D unclear. The receptor's source is a male donor with ankylosing spondylitis. The specimen sequenced was synovial fluid, either unsorted or a sorted T cell fraction (not recorded which). The CDR3 loop is CASSLGWASTDTQYF. CDR3 DNA: TGTGCCAGCAGTTTAGGTTGGGCCAGCACAGATACGCAGTATTTT.